The 19 T cell receptor beta chains in this list originate from one sample, sequenced in a study of post-analysis software for immune sequencing data. Study-level points and caveats: With TRBV5-6, TRBV5-1 and TRBV20-1 included, about five TRBV segments were more frequent in patients than in controls.

Prepared TCR beta cDNA libraries contained unique molecular identifiers. TCRdb fed the PCR reads into MiXCR, producing one record per CDR3 protein. The sample has roughly 570,000 distinct CDR3 sequences; less than 40% are singletons. Their antigens are not known. Sequenced sample: blood. The receptors were sampled from a girl under 18 with multiple sclerosis.

The chain employs TRBV9 and TRBJ2-4; 9 bases line up with TRBD1. V gave up 3 bases and J gave up 5 bases; unmatched junction bases: 6. Germline-derived CDR1 and CDR2 are SGDLS and YYNGEE. CDR3 length: 15 amino acids. CDR3 in amino acids: CASSATGGGENIQYF. CDR3 nucleotides: TGTGCCAGCAGCGCGACAGGGGGTGGCGAAAACATTCAGTACTTC.

This clonotype was seen a few times. The rearrangement uses TRBV6-6 and TRBJ1-2; the match to TRBD1 covers 9 bases. Unmatched junction bases numbered 2, after V lost 6 bases and J lost 3 bases. Germline CDR1 and CDR2: MNHNY and SVGAGI (reference sequence). The CDR3 consists of 13 residues. The CDR3 protein is CASRQGADYGYTF. The DNA for the CDR3 is TGTGCCAGCAGACAGGGGGCGGACTATGGCTACACCTTC.

This clonotype was detected a few times. The chain uses TRBV6-6 and TRBJ1-4, with D possibly matching TRBD1 (6 bases). CDR3 length: 17 amino acids. From germline, CDR1 is MNHNY and CDR2 SVGAGI (reference sequence). V lost 0 bases, J lost 15 bases, and 26 bases lay in between. CDR3 sequence reads: CASSYSRPGHGSMVVFF. The CDR3 DNA sequence: TGTGCCAGCAGTTACTCACGACCGGGACACGGATCGATGGTCGTGTTTTTT.

In this sample, this clonotype turned up a few times. The chain uses TRBV10-1 and TRBJ2-1; a possible D gene is TRBD1 (5 bases). The CDR3 has 12 amino acids. Germline V CDR1 and CDR2: WNHNN, SYGVQD (reference sequence). Trimming cost V 8 bases and J 7 bases, with 12 bases left between them. CDR3 loop: CASGALENEQFF. CDR3 coding DNA: TGCGCCAGCGGGGCCTTAGAGAATGAGCAGTTCTTC.

The rearrangement joins TRBV11-2 to TRBJ1-1; 8 bases map to TRBD1. V dropped 2 bases and J dropped 8; count of bases not matched to a gene: 1. CDR1 is SGHAT and CDR2 is FQNNGV in the germline V gene. The CDR3 consists of 12 residues. The CDR3 sequence: CASSLQGAEAFF. CDR3 nucleotides: TGTGCCAGCAGCTTACAGGGGGCGGAAGCTTTCTTT. Combining the CDR3 with reference TRBV11-2 and TRBJ1-1 gives the whole variable domain EAGVAQSPRYKIIEKRQSVAFWCNPISGHATLYWYQQILGQGPKLLIQFQNNGVVDDSQLPKDRFSAERLKGVDSTLKIQPAKLEDSAVYLCASSLQGAEAFFGQGTRLTVV.

The chain links TRBV5-1 to TRBJ2-1; tentative D call: TRBD2 (5 bases). The CDR3 has 13 residues. Trimming cost V 5 bases and J 7 bases, with 13 bases left between them. Germline V lookup: CDR1 SGHRS, CDR2 YFSETQ. The CDR3 coding sequence is TGCGCCAGCAGTGTAGAGGGTACGAATGAGCAGTTCTTC. It yields the protein CASSVEGTNEQFF.

A note on this clonotype: A read error may produce the germline difference seen at one junction end. V usage is TRBV7-2 and J usage is TRBJ1-3; D gene ambiguous. The germline V gene has CDR1 SGHTA and CDR2 FQGNSA. CDR3 length equals 14 residues. The CDR3 sequence: CASSFDPSGNTIYF. The CDR3 DNA sequence: TGCGCCAGCAGCTTTGACCCATCTGGAAACACCATATATTTT.

DNA for the CDR3: TGTGCCAGCAGTCCGAGCCGGGGACAGGCCAATCAGCCCCAGCATTTT. Protein product: CASSPSRGQANQPQHF. The rearrangement uses TRBV28 and TRBJ1-5; TRBD1 matches at 8 bases. After removal of 5 bases from V and 3 bases from J, the junction contained 9 bases not matched to a gene. The V gene's germline CDR1 is MDHEN and CDR2 SYDVKM. This CDR3 spans 16 amino acids.

The V gene is TRBV11-3, the J gene TRBJ2-1; weak D call: TRBD2 (6 bases). Trimming took 2 bases from V and 5 from J, leaving 28 bases between them. Germline assignment: CDR1 SGHNT and CDR2 YENEEA. The CDR3 loop spans 20 amino acids. As DNA, the CDR3 is TGTGCCAGCAGCTTATTAGTGGGAGGACTATCGGGTCTTAGAAACAATGAGCAGTTCTTC. It encodes CASSLLVGGLSGLRNNEQFF.

A few counts support this clonotype. This chain connects TRBV20-1 to TRBJ1-4; D remains ambiguous. Trimming left V 6 bases short and J 8 bases short, with 10 bases between. The length of the CDR3 is 11 residues. Germline CDR1 and CDR2: DFQATT and SNEGSKA (reference sequence). This chain's CDR3 is CSAKAGEKLFF. In DNA form, the CDR3 reads TGCAGTGCAAAGGCTGGCGAAAAACTGTTTTTT.

The V and J genes are TRBV29-1 and TRBJ1-1, with D perhaps matching TRBD1 (5 bases). Germline values: CDR1 SQVTM, CDR2 ANQGSEA. This CDR3 is 12 amino acids long. V lost 3 bases to trimming and J lost 2 bases, with 7 bases between them. The CDR3 nucleotides read TGCAGCGTTGACAGGGTAAACACTGAAGCTTTCTTT. Protein sequence: CSVDRVNTEAFF.

This chain joins TRBV5-1 and TRBJ2-3, with D perhaps assigned TRBD1 or TRBD2 (6 bases each). The germline CDR1 and CDR2 sequences are SGHRS and YFSETQ. Trimming pared 0 bases from V and 3 bases from J, leaving 14 bases between. The length of the CDR3 is 16 residues. DNA of the CDR3: TGCGCCAGCAGCTTGGAAGGCAGGGGAGGAACAGATACGCAGTATTTT. The encoded protein is CASSLEGRGGTDTQYF.

A few counts support this clonotype. The chain uses TRBV6-2 or TRBV6-3 and TRBJ2-5, with 8 bases lining up with TRBD2. Germline CDR1 and CDR2: MNHEY and SVGEGT. V lost 4 bases, J lost 2 bases, and 6 bases stayed unmatched. The CDR3 has 15 residues. CDR3 coding DNA: TGTGCCAGCAGTTCCGTAGCGGGAACGCAAGAGACCCAGTACTTC. Protein sequence: CASSSVAGTQETQYF.

This clonotype was detected only a few times. This rearrangement joins TRBV5-1 to TRBJ2-5, with TRBD2 identical over 9 bases. The CDR3 runs 15 residues. CDR1 is SGHRS and CDR2 is YFSETQ in the germline V gene. Trimming cost V 0 bases and J 3 bases; bases outside gene matches: 3. CDR3 in DNA: TGCGCCAGCAGCTTGGCGTCTAGCGGGGAAGAGACCCAGTACTTC. Its translation: CASSLASSGEETQYF. The full variable domain, in which reference TRBV5-1 and TRBJ2-5 provide the parts outside the CDR3, is KAGVTQTPRYLIKTRGQQVTLSCSPISGHRSVSWYQQTPGQGLQFLFEYFSETQRNKGNFPGRFSGRQFSNSRSEMNVSTLELGDSALYLCASSLASSGEETQYFGPGTRLLVL.

The chain links TRBV12-3 or TRBV12-4 to TRBJ2-5; D is perhaps TRBD2 (5 bases). The CDR3 consists of 12 residues. Trimming took 6 bases from V and 9 from J, leaving 14 bases between them. The CDR3 DNA reads as TGTGCCAGCAGCCTGGTGGACGGGGCCCAGTACTTC. It translates to CASSLVDGAQYF.

CDR3 coding DNA: TGTGCCAGCAGTTTACAGGGACGGAGGGACACTGAAGCTTTCTTT. It encodes CASSLQGRRDTEAFF. The chain recombines TRBV27 with TRBJ1-1; a weak D match, TRBD1 (5 bases). This CDR3 comprises 15 residues. V was clipped by 2 bases and J by 3 bases, with 13 bases between them. The V gene's germline CDR1 is MNHEY and CDR2 SMNVEV (reference sequence).

This clonotype was observed at least ten times. A read error is possible here, since a much larger clone lies one base away. The J gene is TRBJ2-1, the V gene TRBV27, with D hard to call. V gave up 2 bases and J gave up 6 bases, with 8 bases separating them. Germline values: CDR1 MNHEY, CDR2 SMNVEV (reference sequence). The CDR3 is made up of 13 amino acids. CDR3 nucleotides: TGTGCCAGCAGTTTAGGATCGGGCAATGAGCAGTTCTTC. Its translation is CASSLGSGNEQFF.

CDR3 coding DNA: TGTGCCAGCCGTCGAGAGAGCGACGAGCAGTACTTC. This sequence encodes CASRRESDEQYF. The J gene is TRBJ2-4, the V gene TRBV6-1; no clear D gene. Judging by the DNA end, TRBJ2-7 fits better; the J call may be wrong. Germline V CDR1 and CDR2: MNHNS, SASEGT. This CDR3 comprises 12 residues.

This clonotype was counted once. J is TRBJ2-5 and V is TRBV6-4; D ambiguous. This CDR3 region has 13 residues. Germline CDR1 is MRHNA and CDR2 is SNTAGT. Trimming pared 4 bases from V and 5 bases from J, leaving 11 bases between. CDR3 nucleotides: TGTGCCAGCAGTGTGGTAGATGGTGAGACCCAGTACTTC. This codes for CASSVVDGETQYF.